Detailed here is one T cell receptor (beta chain). What it binds is not known. This entry comes from a study of T-cell memory formation after mild COVID-19. Study-level results: Pre-infection memory held some responding clones, suggesting pre-existing cross-reactive T cells responded. Shrinking CD4+ clones resided mostly in CM and EM, and CD8+ ones in EMRA.

TCRdb re-derived calls from the 5' RACE reads in MiXCR, one entry per CDR3 protein. Found here are roughly 400,000 distinct CDR3 sequences, approximately 16% of them singletons; the top ten hold around a fifth. The CDR3 is 16 residues long. J was trimmed by 4 bases and V by 7 bases; bases with no gene match: 14. Germline V gene lookup returns CDR1 SGHAT and CDR2 FQNNGV. V gene TRBV11-2 combines with J gene TRBJ2-3, with 7 bases aligning to TRBD2. The receptor was derived from a man aged 18 to 30 who had mild COVID-19 (a few samples of this study predate the infection). Cell type and time point are not known. Sequenced: PBMCs or a T cell subset sorted from them (not recorded which). The chain's CDR3 is CASTPRRGEGADTQYF. CDR3 nucleotides: TGTGCCAGCACCCCACGACGTGGGGAGGGCGCAGATACGCAGTATTTT.